Listed below are T cell receptor beta chains from one sample, sequenced in a study of T cell changes during pregnancy in multiple sclerosis. Libraries were prepared by immunoSEQ multiplex PCR; TCRdb keeps only in-frame clonotypes and omits some of them. The table shows about 39,000 clones, with 80% to 95% occurring only once. Sample: CD8+ T cells from peripheral blood mononuclear cells, taken before pregnancy. The receptors here all came from a female donor with multiple sclerosis, enrolled in a pregnancy study. The CDR3 runs from the conserved cysteine through the conserved F or W. Fields, in order: CDR3 length, clone size, V gene, D gene, J gene, CDR3 DNA, CDR3 protein. The D gene is left open where the match is weak. The size entry is marked missing in some rows and otherwise reads once, few, many or a size class.

>13|NA|TRBV5-1|NA|TRBJ2-7
TGCGCCAGCAGCTTGGGGGCGCAGTACGAGCAGTACTTC
CASSLGAQYEQYF
>16|NA|TRBV25-1|TRBD1|TRBJ1-3
TGTGCCAGCAGTGAATTCCTAACAGGGGGCGCGGACACCATATATTTT
CASSEFLTGGADTIYF
>16|NA|TRBV28|TRBD1|TRBJ1-1
TGTGCCAGCAGCCCCCTTGTGGAGGGGGCGCGCACTGAAGCTTTCTTT
CASSPLVEGARTEAFF
>18|NA|TRBV21-1|NA|TRBJ2-4
TGTGCCAGCAGCAAGAACCAGATAACTAGGGCTCATGTAAACATTCAGTACTTC
CASSKNQITRAHVNIQYF
>15|NA|TRBV5-5|NA|TRBJ2-7
TGTGCCAGCAGCTTTGTGTTCAGGGGCTCCTACGAGCAGTACTTC
CASSFVFRGSYEQYF
>12|NA|TRBV2|NA|TRBJ1-1
TGTGCCAGCAGTGGGCCAGGCGCTGAAGCTTTCTTT
CASSGPGAEAFF
>15|NA|TRBV6-6|TRBD2|TRBJ2-1
TGTGCCAGCAGACCCAGGGACTACCGTTACAATGAGCAGTTCTTC
CASRPRDYRYNEQFF
>9|few|TRBV2|NA|TRBJ1-6
TGTGCCAGCAGCACCGGGCTCCACTTT
CASSTGLHF
>15|NA|TRBV9|NA|TRBJ2-2
TGTGCCAGCAGACCTTCGGGAGTACTCGCCGGGGAGCTGTTTTTT
CASRPSGVLAGELFF
>14|NA|TRBV18|NA|TRBJ2-1
TGTGCCAGCTCAACATCGACTAGAAACAATGAGCAGTTCTTC
CASSTSTRNNEQFF
>15|NA|TRBV7-6|TRBD2|TRBJ2-3
TGTGCCAGCAGCTTAGGCGGGGGGGGTACAGATACGCAGTATTTT
CASSLGGGGTDTQYF
>15|NA|TRBV5-1|TRBD2|TRBJ2-1
TGCGCCAGCAGCTTGGGACTAGCGGTTTACAATGAGCAGTTCTTC
CASSLGLAVYNEQFF
>13|NA|TRBV5-5|TRBD1|TRBJ2-5
TGTGCCAGCATCAGACAGGGTAATCAGACCCAGTACTTC
CASIRQGNQTQYF
>13|NA|TRBV28|TRBD1|TRBJ1-2
TGTGCCAGCAGCAAGGGACAGGCCTATGGCTACACCTTC
CASSKGQAYGYTF
>17|NA|TRBV4-1|TRBD2|TRBJ2-7
TGCGCCAGCAGCCAGGGACTAGCGGGGGGGCCAGGCTACGAGCAGTACTTC
CASSQGLAGGPGYEQYF
>15|NA|TRBV5-8|TRBD1|TRBJ2-1
TGTGCCAGCAGCTTGGGGACAGGGGGAAGGAATGAGCAGTTCTTC
CASSLGTGGRNEQFF
>11|NA|TRBV7-2|NA|TRBJ2-3
TGTGCCAGCAGCCCCGCGAATACGCAGTATTTT
CASSPANTQYF
>12|NA|TRBV13|NA|TRBJ2-7
TGTGCCAGCAGCCTCGGGGGATACGAGCAGTACTTC
CASSLGGYEQYF
>14|few|TRBV27|NA|TRBJ1-2
TGTGCCAGCAGTCTCGGTACGGGGAACTATGGCTACACCTTC
CASSLGTGNYGYTF
>15|NA|TRBV27|TRBD2|TRBJ2-1
TGTGCCAGCAGTTTACCGGGAGGGCCGGACAATGAGCAGTTCTTC
CASSLPGGPDNEQFF
>16|NA|TRBV27|TRBD2|TRBJ2-1
TGTGCCAGCAGTTTATCGCTAGCGGGGGGGTACAATGAGCAGTTCTTC
CASSLSLAGGYNEQFF
>16|NA|TRBV7-8|NA|TRBJ2-2
TGTGCCAGCAGCTTAGACGAGACAGGCTACACCGGGGAGCTGTTTTTT
CASSLDETGYTGELFF
>17|once|TRBV7-9|TRBD2|TRBJ2-5
TGTGCCAGCAGCCCTCCCCTACTAGCGGGGGGCCAAGAGACCCAGTACTTC
CASSPPLLAGGQETQYF
>15|NA|TRBV9|TRBD1|TRBJ2-1
TGTGCCAGCAGCACCCGGGACAGGGTCCTCGATGAGCAGTTCTTC
CASSTRDRVLDEQFF
>13|NA|TRBV5-8|NA|TRBJ2-1
TGTGCCAGCGGAGTTCACTTTTACAATGAGCAGTTCTTC
CASGVHFYNEQFF
>15|NA|TRBV7-8|NA|TRBJ1-4
TGTGCCAGCAGCCCAGGGTTCCTAGGTAATGAAAAACTGTTTTTT
CASSPGFLGNEKLFF
>14|NA|TRBV7-9|NA|TRBJ2-6
TGTGCCAGCAGCTTAAGCGTTGGGGCCAACGTCCTGACTTTC
CASSLSVGANVLTF
>13|NA|TRBV5-4|NA|TRBJ2-7
TGTGCCAGCAGCTTGACCACAGGGCGAGAGCAGTACTTC
CASSLTTGREQYF
>12|NA|TRBV7-3|NA|TRBJ2-2
TGTGCCAGCAGCATGAGGCCCGGGGAGCTGTTTTTT
CASSMRPGELFF
>12|NA|TRBV19|NA|TRBJ1-2
TGTGCCAGTAGTATAGATCCTGGCGGCTACACCTTC
CASSIDPGGYTF
>14|NA|TRBV9|TRBD1|TRBJ2-7
TGTGCCAGCAGCGTTGACAGGGTAGGCTACGAGCAGTACTTC
CASSVDRVGYEQYF
>12|NA|TRBV29-1|TRBD1|TRBJ2-2
TGCAGCGGAACGACAGGGAACGGGGAGCTGTTTTTT
CSGTTGNGELFF
>16|NA|TRBV28|TRBD2|TRBJ2-3
TGTGCCAGCAGTATAGGGACTAGCGGAGGGGGAGATACGCAGTATTTT
CASSIGTSGGGDTQYF
>16|NA|TRBV4-1|TRBD1|TRBJ1-4
TGCGCCAGCAGCCAGTCTCAGGGGGCGGCTGGGGAAAAACTGTTTTTT
CASSQSQGAAGEKLFF
>14|few|TRBV5-4|TRBD1|TRBJ2-1
TGTGCCACCTTCGGGACAGGGGGGGGGAATGAGCAGTTCTTC
CATFGTGGGNEQFF
>16|NA|TRBV6-5|TRBD2|TRBJ2-2
TGTGCCAGCAGTTACCGCGGGGGGGGGAACACCGGGGAGCTGTTTTTT
CASSYRGGGNTGELFF
>17|NA|TRBV18|TRBD2|TRBJ2-1
TGTGCCAGCTCACTCAACACCAAGCAGCGGGAGGTCGGAGAGCAGTTCTTC
CASSLNTKQREVGEQFF
>16|few|TRBV21-1|NA|TRBJ2-2
TGTGCCAGCTGCCGCTGGGACAGGGAAATCACCGGGGAGCTGTTTTTT
CASCRWDREITGELFF
>16|NA|TRBV15|TRBD2|TRBJ2-1
TGTGCCACCAGCAGAGAGGGCGGGGGGACCTACAATGAGCAGTTCTTC
CATSREGGGTYNEQFF
>17|NA|TRBV18|TRBD1|TRBJ1-1
TGTGCCAGCTCACCGCGGGGACAGGGGGTGAAGGACACTGAAGCTTTCTTT
CASSPRGQGVKDTEAFF
>15|NA|TRBV7-9|TRBD1|TRBJ1-4
TGTGCCAGCAGTCGTCCGGGACAGGGGAATGAAAAACTGTTTTTT
CASSRPGQGNEKLFF
>14|NA|TRBV4-1|TRBD1|TRBJ2-7
TGCGCCAGCAGCCAAGGGACAGGTCTCTACGAGCAGTACTTC
CASSQGTGLYEQYF
>15|once|TRBV7-2|TRBD1|TRBJ2-2
TGTGCCAGCAGCCCCCGGGACAGGGCCACCGGGGAGCTGTTTTTT
CASSPRDRATGELFF
>14|NA|TRBV6-5|NA|TRBJ2-7
TGTGCCAGCAGTTACCTGACGGGCTCCTACGAGCAGTACTTC
CASSYLTGSYEQYF
>15|NA|TRBV7-2|TRBD1|TRBJ2-5
TGTGCCAGCAGCTTAGTGACAGGGGGCCTTGAGACCCAGTACTTC
CASSLVTGGLETQYF
>15|NA|TRBV9|TRBD1|TRBJ2-5
TGTGCCAGCAGCGTTGATCTACAGGGGCGAGAGACCCAGTACTTC
CASSVDLQGRETQYF
>12|NA|TRBV7-9|TRBD1|TRBJ1-2
TGTGCCAGCAGCTTCCGGGACAGGGTGGGAACCTTC
CASSFRDRVGTF
>16|NA|TRBV4-1|NA|TRBJ1-2
TGCGCCAGCAGCCAAGAAAGGAGATTTACCAACTATGGCTACACCTTC
CASSQERRFTNYGYTF